Following are 10 T cell receptor beta chains from one sample sequenced in a study of cytomegalovirus exposure and HLA in healthy donors. Both 60 Vbeta primers and 13 Jbeta primers went into the PCR. Assay: immunoSEQ multiplex PCR; the TCRdb copy retains only in-frame clones and omits some. Of 150,000 to 200,000 clones detected, 62% appear once; the ten largest clones hold about 3.2%. Input material: PBMCs. The receptors originated from a man aged 35-49 years in good health and CMV-seronegative.

This chain uses TRBV10-3 with TRBJ1-1, with D hard to call. CDR1 ENHRY and CDR2 SYGVKD come from the germline V gene. The V end was cut by 2 bases, the J end by 4 bases, with 8 bases between. The CDR3 consists of 13 residues. The CDR3, as DNA: TGTGCCATCAGTGAGGTTCCGCGCACTGAAGCTTTCTTT. This encodes CAISEVPRTEAFF.

The chain has TRBV5-5 and TRBJ1-2; D is possibly TRBD1 (6 bases). The V end was cut by 4 bases, the J end by 2 bases, with 12 bases between. Germline V CDR1 and CDR2: SGHKS, YYEKEE (reference sequence). CDR3 length: 14 amino acids. This CDR3 reads CASSVRGVNYGYTF. The CDR3, as DNA: TGTGCCAGCAGCGTCAGGGGCGTAAACTATGGCTACACCTTC.

J is TRBJ1-1 and V is TRBV10-3; 8 bases are a match to TRBD1. Germline V gives CDR1 ENHRY, CDR2 SYGVKD. This CDR3 region has 13 residues. With V trimmed by 2 bases and J by 4 bases, 0 bases remained unmatched. The CDR3 loop reads CAISETGGTEAFF. CDR3 nucleotide sequence: TGTGCCATCAGTGAGACAGGGGGCACTGAAGCTTTCTTT.

CDR3 in amino acids: CASRGTGGGNEKLFF. CDR3 bases: TGTGCCAGCAGGGGTACAGGGGGAGGGAACGAAAAACTGTTTTTT. V gene TRBV2 combines with J gene TRBJ1-4, with TRBD1 matching over 8 bases. Germline V CDR1 and CDR2: SNHLY, FYNNEI. The junction had 11 bases not matched to a gene; V was cut back by 6 bases and J by 8 bases. The CDR3 covers 15 residues.

The chain employs TRBV5-1 and TRBJ2-1, with 10 bases fitting TRBD2. This CDR3 comprises 16 residues. Germline CDR1 is SGHRS and CDR2 is YFSETQ. Trimming took 0 bases from V and 5 from J; bases not matched to a gene: 5. Here the CDR3 reads CASSLGWTSGNNEQFF. The CDR3 DNA reads as TGCGCCAGCAGCTTGGGGTGGACTAGCGGAAACAATGAGCAGTTCTTC.

This chain uses TRBV5-6 with TRBJ2-2; TRBD2 matches 11 bases. The CDR3 has 17 residues. Germline V gene data show CDR1 as SGHDT and CDR2 as YYEEEE. Unmatched junction bases numbered 5, after V lost 0 bases and J lost 4 bases. CDR3 amino acids: CASSLGTSGRVTGELFF. The DNA of the CDR3 is TGTGCCAGCAGCTTGGGCACTAGCGGGAGAGTCACCGGGGAGCTGTTTTTT.

The chain is built from TRBV30 and TRBJ2-7; D remains unclear. V was cut by 1 base and J by 0 bases, with 7 bases left in between. The CDR3 length is 13 residues. The V gene's germline CDR1 is GTSNPN and CDR2 SVGIG (reference sequence). The CDR3 nucleotides read TGTGCCTGGAGTGGTAGGAGCTCCTACGAGCAGTACTTC. Encoded protein: CAWSGRSSYEQYF.

The chain recombines TRBV5-4 with TRBJ2-1, with 8 bases lining up with TRBD2. In germline, CDR1 is SGHNT, CDR2 YYREEE (reference sequence). This CDR3 is built from 16 residues. Trimming removed 4 bases from V and 0 bases from J; junction bases left unmatched: 6. The CDR3 spells CASSTHGRASYNEQFF. As DNA, the CDR3 is TGTGCCAGCAGCACCCACGGGAGGGCCTCCTACAATGAGCAGTTCTTC.

This CDR3 reads CAISGEDTNSYNEQFF. CDR3 in DNA: TGTGCCATCAGTGGGGAGGACACTAACTCCTACAATGAGCAGTTCTTC. The chain employs TRBV10-3 and TRBJ2-1; D perhaps matches TRBD2 (6 bases). CDR1 and CDR2 (germline): ENHRY, SYGVKD. The CDR3 spans 16 residues. Between the trimmed V and J ends, which lost 4 bases and 0 bases, there was a span of 13 bases.

The chain links TRBV7-6 to TRBJ1-2; 8 nucleotides line up with TRBD1. The CDR3 runs to 17 residues. CDR1 is SGHVS and CDR2 is FNYEAQ in the germline V gene. V shed 1 base and J 4 bases; nucleotides not matched to a gene: 11. CDR3 nucleotides: TGTGCCAGCAGCTTAGGGATGGCAGGGGGCCTCGGCTATGGCTACACCTTC. It specifies CASSLGMAGGLGYGYTF.